Each of the 27 T cell receptor beta chains below was sequenced from the same sample in a study. TCRdb ran MiXCR on the 5' RACE reads and lists one entry per CDR3 protein. The sample holds about 10,000 distinct CDR3 sequences, around a quarter seen once. Sample: naive CD4+ T cells sorted from a lymph node. Noted subset: naive CD4+ T cells, CD4+CD45RA+CD25-. These receptor sequences come from a female donor with breast cancer.

This clonotype was detected a few times. This sequence joins TRBV11-2 and TRBJ2-1; D possibly corresponds to TRBD1 (6 bases). The CDR3 is made up of 16 amino acids. Trimming removed 2 bases at V and 7 bases at J, with 18 bases between. Germline V gene sequence: CDR1 SGHAT, CDR2 FQNNGV. DNA of the CDR3: TGTGCCAGCAGCTTATATTCGCTAGGTCAGGGGAATGAGCAGTTCTTC. It encodes CASSLYSLGQGNEQFF.

About this clonotype itself: A much larger clonotype is one base distant, so this may be a read error. The chain employs TRBV5-1 and TRBJ2-2; D is perhaps TRBD2 (6 bases). The CDR3 consists of 18 residues. V gave up 9 bases and J gave up 0 bases, with 24 bases separating them. Looked up from germline, CDR1 is SGHRS and CDR2 is YFSETQ. The CDR3, as DNA: TGCGCCAACAGACCCCTGGGAGGAGGAGGAGCGAACACCGGGGAGCTGTTTTTT. It translates to CANRPLGGGGANTGELFF.

This clonotype showed up many times. The chain couples TRBV18 to TRBJ2-1; 12 bases align to TRBD2. This CDR3 region has 14 residues. The germline V gene encodes CDR1 KGHSH and CDR2 LQKENI. V shed 4 bases, J shed 8 bases, and the junction held 3 bases outside the gene matches. In DNA, the CDR3 is TGTGCCAGCTCACAACTAGCGGGAGGAGATGAGCAGTTCTTC. Its protein is CASSQLAGGDEQFF.

The V and J genes are TRBV5-6 and TRBJ2-1, with 14 bases lining up with TRBD2. V gave up 4 bases and J gave up 0 bases; unmatched junction bases: 6. Germline V gene lookup returns CDR1 SGHDT and CDR2 YYEEEE. The CDR3 consists of 18 residues. The CDR3 reads CASSLGLAGVRSYNEQFF. In DNA, the CDR3 is TGTGCCAGCAGCCTGGGACTAGCGGGAGTTCGCTCCTACAATGAGCAGTTCTTC.

In this sample, this clonotype is medium-sized. The chain recombines TRBV20-1 with TRBJ1-1; D remains ambiguous. Germline loops: CDR1 DFQATT, CDR2 SNEGSKA (reference sequence). The V end was cut by 6 bases, the J end by 1 base, with 15 bases between. This CDR3 is 14 amino acids long. In DNA, the CDR3 is TGCAGTGCGGGCGGGGATATTCCGAACACTGAAGCTTTCTTT. It yields the protein CSAGGDIPNTEAFF.

This clonotype was counted ten times or more. V usage is TRBV6-1 and J usage is TRBJ1-5, with a tentative D call TRBD1 (5 bases). The CDR3 length is 15 residues. Germline values: CDR1 MNHNS, CDR2 SASEGT. V shed 0 bases and J shed 7 bases, with 13 bases lying between them. The CDR3 is CASSEAGESWQPQHF. CDR3 nucleotide sequence: TGTGCCAGCAGTGAAGCGGGGGAGTCTTGGCAGCCCCAGCATTTT.

The gene calls are TRBV7-2 and TRBJ1-5, with 10 bases that match TRBD1. The CDR3 contains 16 residues. Germline V gives CDR1 SGHTA, CDR2 FQGNSA. V shed 1 base and J 2 bases; nucleotides not matched to a gene: 2. The CDR3 is CASSLVGTGGNQPQHF. CDR3 bases: TGTGCCAGCAGCTTAGTGGGGACAGGGGGCAATCAGCCCCAGCATTTT.

By share, this clonotype counts as medium-sized (0.01 to 0.1%). V and J are TRBV7-8 and TRBJ2-5; 7 bases line up with TRBD1. V gave up 5 bases and J gave up 5 bases; unmatched junction bases: 14. The CDR3 contains 16 residues. Per the germline V gene, CDR1 is SGHVS and CDR2 is FQNEAQ. The CDR3 here is CASSPGGRGRFETQYF. The CDR3 DNA reads TGTGCCAGCAGCCCCGGTGGCAGGGGGAGATTTGAGACCCAGTACTTC.

This clonotype has just a few counts. The junction departs from germline at one end; a sequencing error may be responsible. V and J are TRBV6-6 and TRBJ2-4; D might be TRBD2 (6 bases). Germline V gene data show CDR1 as MNHNY and CDR2 as SVGAGI (reference sequence). This CDR3 region has 14 residues. CDR3: CASSCGDVKSIQYF. The CDR3 nucleotides read TGTGCCAGCAGTTGCGGGGATGTCAAAAGCATTCAGTACTTC.

In this sample, this clonotype is large. The rearrangement uses TRBV20-1 and TRBJ2-7, with TRBD2 matching 8 bases. The CDR3 loop spans 12 amino acids. The germline gives CDR1 DFQATT, CDR2 SNEGSKA (reference sequence). Losses at the gene ends were 2 bases for V and 6 bases for J; bases not matched to a gene: 3. The CDR3 reads CSARTGGREQYF. The CDR3 DNA is TGCAGTGCTAGAACGGGAGGGCGCGAGCAGTACTTC.

This clonotype was picked up many times. The V call is TRBV28, the J call TRBJ2-7, with D perhaps assigned TRBD1 or TRBD2 (5 bases each). V shed 7 bases and J shed 0 bases, with 16 bases lying between them. This CDR3 has 15 residues. Germline CDR1 reads MDHEN; CDR2 reads SYDVKM. CDR3 bases: TGTGCCAGCACCCTGGGGGTGGAGAGCTCCTACGAGCAGTACTTC. Translated, it gives CASTLGVESSYEQYF.

For this clonotype: A much more abundant neighbour one base away suggests this may be a read error. This chain uses TRBV20-1 with TRBJ2-3, with a tentative D call TRBD1 (5 bases). The CDR3 covers 14 residues. CDR1 is DFQATT and CDR2 is SNEGSKA in the germline V gene (reference sequence). CDR3 sequence: CSFHNGQRTGTQYF. The CDR3 DNA sequence: TGCAGTTTCCACAACGGCCAGCGCACAGGTACGCAGTATTTT.

The V call is TRBV6-1, the J call TRBJ2-1; 10 bases line up with TRBD2. Trimming took 4 bases from V and 8 from J; bases not matched to a gene: 17. Germline CDR1 MNHNS, CDR2 SASEGT. The CDR3 is 18 residues long. The CDR3 sequence: CASSADRQAGGGRYEQFF. CDR3 DNA: TGTGCCAGCAGTGCGGACAGGCAAGCGGGAGGGGGAAGGTATGAGCAGTTCTTC.

This clonotype occurred many times. V usage is TRBV5-1 and J usage is TRBJ2-1; 11 nucleotides agree with TRBD2. V was pared by 4 bases and J by 5 bases, with 8 bases of the junction left unmatched. The CDR3 loop spans 16 amino acids. Looked up from germline, CDR1 is SGHRS and CDR2 is YFSETQ. In DNA form, the CDR3 reads TGCGCCAGCAGCCCACTAGCGGGAGCGACTAACAATGAGCAGTTCTTC. It encodes CASSPLAGATNNEQFF.

Many counts were recorded for this clonotype. J is TRBJ2-5 and V is TRBV5-1; D not certain. Trimming pared 7 bases from V and 0 bases from J, leaving 10 bases between. The CDR3 runs to 13 residues. Germline V gene data show CDR1 as SGHRS and CDR2 as YFSETQ. The CDR3, as DNA: TGCGCCAGCCCCAGCCTGTACCAAGAGACCCAGTACTTC. Protein: CASPSLYQETQYF.

This clonotype ranks as medium-sized. The chain combines TRBV5-1 with TRBJ2-7, with D unclear. V was clipped by 0 bases and J by 5 bases, with 6 bases between them. This CDR3 region has 12 residues. CDR1 is SGHRS, CDR2 YFSETQ, per germline. The CDR3 bases are TGCGCCAGCAGCTTGGCCGATCACGAGCAGTACTTC. Residues: CASSLADHEQYF.

This clonotype was detected a few times. This chain joins TRBV6-5 and TRBJ1-1; D is perhaps TRBD1 (5 bases). CDR3 length: 18 amino acids. Deletions cut 6 bases from V and 5 bases from J, with 28 bases between. Germline CDR1 reads MNHEY; CDR2 reads SVGAGI. As DNA, the CDR3 is TGTGCCAGCAGACCCCTTGGTCCAAAAAATAGACGGGGGACTGAAGCTTTCTTT. The encoded protein is CASRPLGPKNRRGTEAFF.

The rearrangement uses TRBV20-1 and TRBJ1-2; D is perhaps TRBD1 (5 bases). This CDR3 has 14 residues. Germline V CDR1 and CDR2: DFQATT, SNEGSKA (reference sequence). V lost 1 base, J lost 4 bases, and 13 bases lay in between. The CDR3 protein is CSARARGNVYGYTF. CDR3 in DNA: TGCAGTGCTAGAGCACGGGGGAATGTCTATGGCTACACCTTC.

This clonotype was counted at least ten times. The chain has TRBV7-9 and TRBJ1-3; D not certain. CDR3 length: 13 amino acids. V dropped 8 bases and J dropped 8 bases, with 16 bases sitting between them. Looked up from germline, CDR1 is SEHNR and CDR2 is FQNEAQ (reference sequence). The CDR3: CASERAGSDTIYF. CDR3 DNA: TGTGCCAGCGAACGGGCCGGTTCAGACACCATATATTTT.

This clonotype was counted ten times or more. The chain recombines TRBV6-1 with TRBJ2-1; 7 nucleotides match TRBD2. Germline V gives CDR1 MNHNS, CDR2 SASEGT. The CDR3 is made up of 14 amino acids. V shed 8 bases, J shed 6 bases, and the junction held 10 bases outside the gene matches. CDR3 sequence: CASLGLAATNEQFF. The DNA of the CDR3 is TGTGCCAGCTTAGGGCTAGCGGCCACCAATGAGCAGTTCTTC.

On this clonotype: A much larger clonotype is one base distant, so this may be a read error. This chain links TRBV6-5 with TRBJ2-1, with 7 nucleotides matching TRBD2. Germline V gives CDR1 MNHEY, CDR2 SVGAGI. Trimming at V came to 10 bases and at J to 1 base, leaving 10 bases not matched to a gene. The CDR3 is 15 amino acids. CDR3 residues: CAISPTGGSYNEQFF. CDR3 nucleotides: TGTGCCATCAGCCCGACGGGGGGTTCCTACAATGAGCAGTTCTTC.

By sample fraction, this clonotype is medium-sized. The V and J genes are TRBV4-1 and TRBJ2-3; 9 nucleotides match TRBD2. Germline V gene sequence: CDR1 MGHRA, CDR2 YSYEKL. This CDR3 is built from 16 residues. V was clipped by 1 base and J by 7 bases; unmatched bases: 9. CDR3 sequence (DNA): TGCGCCAGCAGCCAAGGAAGCGGGGGGATCAGGAATACGCAGTATTTT. This sequence encodes CASSQGSGGIRNTQYF.

There are many counts of this clonotype. The V and J genes are TRBV5-1 and TRBJ2-1; 9 positions match TRBD2. Germline trimming cut 0 bases from V and 1 base from J; bases unmatched to any gene: 2. The CDR3 is 16 residues long. Germline CDR1 SGHRS, CDR2 YFSETQ. CDR3 sequence (DNA): TGCGCCAGCAGCTTGGTTAGCGGGAGTTCCTACAATGAGCAGTTCTTC. This gives the protein CASSLVSGSSYNEQFF.

This clonotype was observed a handful of times. The genes are TRBV5-5 and TRBJ2-7; D may match TRBD1 or TRBD2 (5 bases each). The CDR3 contains 16 residues. Trimming removed 7 bases from V and 3 bases from J, with 23 bases in between. Germline V gene lookup returns CDR1 SGHKS and CDR2 YYEKEE (reference sequence). The CDR3 loop reads CASRELREKGVYEQYF. In DNA form, the CDR3 reads TGTGCCAGCCGCGAACTCAGGGAAAAGGGAGTCTACGAGCAGTACTTC.

This clonotype was observed at least ten times. A much more abundant neighbour one base away suggests this may be a read error. The V call is TRBV5-1, the J call TRBJ2-5; 10 bases are a match to TRBD2. Trimming cost V 4 bases and J 7 bases; bases outside gene matches: 13. The CDR3 is 16 residues long. Germline CDR1 is SGHRS and CDR2 is YFSETQ. The CDR3 is CASSNGLAESRSTQYF. The CDR3 DNA reads TGCGCCAGCAGCAACGGACTAGCGGAGTCAAGGTCGACCCAGTACTTC.

The gene calls are TRBV4-2 and TRBJ2-2; the match to TRBD1 covers 7 bases. The V gene's germline CDR1 is LGHNA and CDR2 YNFKEQ. After removal of 4 bases from V and 8 bases from J, the junction contained 10 bases not matched to a gene. CDR3 length: 15 residues. The DNA of the CDR3 is TGTGCCAGCAGCCGAGACAGGGTTACCTCTGGGGAGCTGTTTTTT. Protein: CASSRDRVTSGELFF.

This clonotype was counted between two and nine times. Because it lacks the conserved phenylalanine or tryptophan at the end, this CDR3 is likely a read error. The genes are TRBV7-9 and TRBJ1-2; the D gene is possibly TRBD1 (5 bases). The CDR3 consists of 15 residues. Germline CDR1 and CDR2: SEHNR and FQNEAQ (reference sequence). The V end was cut by 3 bases, the J end by 3 bases, with 14 bases between. CDR3 protein: CASSFRGDSHYGYTY. As DNA, the CDR3 is TGTGCCAGCAGCTTTCGGGGGGACTCTCACTATGGCTACACCTAC.